This T cell receptor (beta chain) originates from a study of blood T cell repertoires in COVID-19. In the study overall: PBMCs, B-cell-depleted T cells, or T cells were the source of the cDNA or gDNA that made up the material.

Assay: immunoSEQ multiplex PCR; the TCRdb copy retains only in-frame clones and omits some. The sample has under 450,000 clones; roughly 87% are singletons. The TCR comes from a woman aged 25 to 39 who had recovered from COVID-19. The material sequenced was PBMCs or T cells enriched from blood (not recorded which).

CDR3 protein: CASSLSGQGIVQPQHF. The CDR3 DNA reads TGTGCCAGCTCACTGTCGGGACAGGGGATAGTTCAGCCCCAGCATTTT. The chain couples TRBV18 to TRBJ1-5, with TRBD1 matching over 10 bases. Germline V gene lookup returns CDR1 KGHSH and CDR2 LQKENI. The V and J ends lost 4 bases and 6 bases, in that order; junction bases with no gene match: 9. CDR3 length: 16 residues.